The clone carrying this T cell receptor (beta chain) turned up a few times. Primers used in a second PCR of roughly 6 to 12 cycles were a sample-barcoded 5' primer and a J-beta primer mix. Every single cDNA molecule received a tag from a template-switch adaptor with 12 random nucleotides. Each CDR3 protein gets one entry after TCRdb re-called the 5' RACE reads with MiXCR. The data hold 1.5 million to 2 million distinct CDR3 sequences, with less than 50% observed a single time. Germline values: CDR1 DFQATT, CDR2 SNEGSKA (reference sequence). The CDR3 extends over 17 amino acids. V gave up 1 base and J gave up 3 bases; unmatched junction bases: 5. Individuals who donated were healthy Caucasians from Russia aged about 6 to 90. This sample is part of a study of blood T cells in healthy people across ages. Study overall: The capture of about one barcoded beta molecule per two T cells was achieved by template switching.

V is TRBV20-1 and J is TRBJ2-1; the match to TRBD2 covers 14 bases. The specimen was blood. The receptor's source is a woman between 40 and 50 years old in good health. The CDR3 protein is CSARGLAGGTHYNEQFF. CDR3 nucleotide sequence: TGCAGTGCTAGAGGACTAGCGGGGGGGACTCACTACAATGAGCAGTTCTTC.